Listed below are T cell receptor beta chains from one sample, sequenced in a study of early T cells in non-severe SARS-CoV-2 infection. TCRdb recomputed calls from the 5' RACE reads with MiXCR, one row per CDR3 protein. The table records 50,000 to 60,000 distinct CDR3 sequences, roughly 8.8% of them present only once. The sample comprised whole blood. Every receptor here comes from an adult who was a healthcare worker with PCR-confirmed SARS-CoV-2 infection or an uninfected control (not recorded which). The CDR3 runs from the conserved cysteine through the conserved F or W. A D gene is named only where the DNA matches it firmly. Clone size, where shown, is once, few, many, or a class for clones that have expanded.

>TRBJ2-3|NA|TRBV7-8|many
CASSFRGSTDTQYF
TGTGCCAGCAGCTTCAGGGGTTCAACAGATACGCAGTATTTT
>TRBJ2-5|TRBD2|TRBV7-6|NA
CASSRTGLAGGLETQYF
TGTGCCAGCAGCCGCACGGGACTAGCGGGGGGGCTTGAGACCCAGTACTTC
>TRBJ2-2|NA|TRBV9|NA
CASSPTGESHTGELFF
TGTGCCAGCAGCCCTACAGGCGAATCTCATACCGGGGAGCTGTTTTTT
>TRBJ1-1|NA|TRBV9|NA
CASSVGTRYTEAFF
TGTGCCAGCAGCGTAGGGACCAGATACACTGAAGCTTTCTTT
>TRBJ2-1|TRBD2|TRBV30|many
CAWSVQRGAINEQFF
TGTGCCTGGAGTGTACAGCGGGGGGCAATCAATGAGCAGTTCTTC
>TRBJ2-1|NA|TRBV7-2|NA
CASSRSTNEQFF
TGTGCCAGCAGCCGCAGTACAAATGAGCAGTTCTTC
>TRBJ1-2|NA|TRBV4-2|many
CASSHRGYYYGYTF
TGTGCCAGCAGCCACAGGGGCTATTACTATGGCTACACCTTC
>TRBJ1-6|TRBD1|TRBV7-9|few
CASSQQGSNNSPLHF
TGTGCCAGCAGCCAACAGGGGTCCAATAATTCACCCCTCCACTTT
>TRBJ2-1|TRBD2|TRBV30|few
CACGRSGAYNEQFF
TGTGCCTGCGGCCGGAGCGGGGCTTACAATGAGCAGTTCTTC
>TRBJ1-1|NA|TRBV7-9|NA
CASSSNGGTANTEAFF
TGTGCCAGCAGCTCGAATGGAGGGACGGCGAACACTGAAGCTTTCTTT
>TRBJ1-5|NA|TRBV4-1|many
CASSQEYRDTSQHF
TGCGCCAGCAGCCAGGAATACAGGGACACGTCCCAGCATTTT
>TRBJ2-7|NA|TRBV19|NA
CASSIRPGTGEQYF
TGTGCCAGTAGTATCCGGCCTGGGACGGGAGAGCAGTACTTC
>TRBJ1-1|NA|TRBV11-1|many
CASSFGSSSEAFF
TGTGCCAGCAGCTTTGGGAGCAGTTCTGAAGCTTTCTTT
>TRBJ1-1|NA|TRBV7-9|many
CASSLDMNTEAFF
TGTGCCAGCAGCTTAGATATGAACACTGAAGCTTTCTTT
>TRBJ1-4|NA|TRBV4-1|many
CASSQPHRSGKFEKLFF
TGCGCCAGCAGCCAACCCCACCGGTCAGGGAAATTTGAAAAACTGTTTTTT
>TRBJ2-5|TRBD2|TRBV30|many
CACTGLALKETQYF
TGTGCCTGCACGGGACTAGCCTTAAAAGAGACCCAGTACTTC
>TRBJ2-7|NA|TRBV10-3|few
CAISAGSEQYF
TGTGCCATCAGTGCGGGAAGCGAGCAGTACTTC
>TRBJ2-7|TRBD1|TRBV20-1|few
CSAIDGGTGGLYEQYF
TGCAGTGCAATAGACGGTGGAACAGGGGGCTTGTACGAGCAGTACTTC
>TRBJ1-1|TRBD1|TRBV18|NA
CASSPPTGRDTEAFF
TGTGCCAGCTCACCCCCGACAGGGAGGGACACTGAAGCTTTCTTT
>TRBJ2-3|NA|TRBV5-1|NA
CASSLGLRGRADTQYF
TGTGCCAGCAGCTTGGGCCTCCGGGGGCGGGCAGATACGCAGTATTTT
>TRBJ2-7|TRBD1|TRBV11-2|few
CASTLEGQEHYEQYF
TGTGCCAGCACCCTGGAGGGACAGGAGCACTACGAGCAGTACTTC
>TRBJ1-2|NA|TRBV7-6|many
CASSPTGAGYGYTF
TGTGCCAGCAGCCCAACTGGGGCTGGCTATGGCTACACCTTC
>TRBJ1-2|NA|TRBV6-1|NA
CASRLDSINYGYTF
TGTGCCAGCAGGCTGGACAGCATTAACTATGGCTACACCTTC
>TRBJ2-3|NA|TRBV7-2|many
CASSLQDTDTQYF
TGTGCCAGCAGCTTACAGGACACAGATACGCAGTATTTT
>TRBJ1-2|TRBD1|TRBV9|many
CASSPTGQGRYGYTF
TGTGCCAGCAGCCCTACCGGACAGGGAAGATATGGCTACACCTTC
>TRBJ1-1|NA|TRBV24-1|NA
CATSTKAEEAFF
TGTGCCACCAGTACTAAAGCAGAAGAAGCTTTCTTT
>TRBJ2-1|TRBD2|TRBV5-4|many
CASSSERGGGNEQFF
TGTGCCAGCAGTTCCGAGCGGGGGGGCGGGAATGAGCAGTTCTTC
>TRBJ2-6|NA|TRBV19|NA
CASTISGANVLTF
TGTGCCAGTACCATCTCCGGGGCCAACGTCCTGACTTTC
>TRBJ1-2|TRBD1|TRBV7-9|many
CASSLSRDRGNYGYTF
TGTGCCAGCAGCCTCTCCCGGGACAGGGGGAACTATGGCTACACCTTC
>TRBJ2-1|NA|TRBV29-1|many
CSVEKAGVKNEQFF
TGCAGCGTTGAGAAGGCTGGGGTAAAGAATGAGCAGTTCTTC
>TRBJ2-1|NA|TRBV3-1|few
CASSQASREYNEQFF
TGTGCCAGCAGCCAAGCAAGCCGGGAATACAATGAGCAGTTCTTC